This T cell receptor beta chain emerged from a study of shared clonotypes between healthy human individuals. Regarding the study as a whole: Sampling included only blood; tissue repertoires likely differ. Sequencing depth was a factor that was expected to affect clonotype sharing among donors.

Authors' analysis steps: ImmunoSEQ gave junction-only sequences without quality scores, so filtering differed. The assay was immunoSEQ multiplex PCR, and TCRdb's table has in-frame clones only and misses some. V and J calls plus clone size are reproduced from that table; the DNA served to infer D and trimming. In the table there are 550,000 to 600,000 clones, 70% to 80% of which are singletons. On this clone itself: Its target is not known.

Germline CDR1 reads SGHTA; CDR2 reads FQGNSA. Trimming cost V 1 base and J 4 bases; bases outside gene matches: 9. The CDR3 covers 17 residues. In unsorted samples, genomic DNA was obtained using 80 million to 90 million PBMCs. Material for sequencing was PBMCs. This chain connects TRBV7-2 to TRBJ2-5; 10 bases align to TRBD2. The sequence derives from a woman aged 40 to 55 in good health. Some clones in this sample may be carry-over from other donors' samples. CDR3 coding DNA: TGTGCCAGCAGCTTAGGGCGGAAGCGGGAGGGCCCAGAGACCCAGTACTTC. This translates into CASSLGRKREGPETQYF. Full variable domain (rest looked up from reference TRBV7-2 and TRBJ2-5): GAGVSQSPSNKVTEKGKDVELRCDPISGHTALYWYRQSLGQGLEFLIYFQGNSAPDKSGLPSDRFSAERTGGSVSTLTIQRTQQEDSAVYLCASSLGRKREGPETQYFGPGTRLLVL.